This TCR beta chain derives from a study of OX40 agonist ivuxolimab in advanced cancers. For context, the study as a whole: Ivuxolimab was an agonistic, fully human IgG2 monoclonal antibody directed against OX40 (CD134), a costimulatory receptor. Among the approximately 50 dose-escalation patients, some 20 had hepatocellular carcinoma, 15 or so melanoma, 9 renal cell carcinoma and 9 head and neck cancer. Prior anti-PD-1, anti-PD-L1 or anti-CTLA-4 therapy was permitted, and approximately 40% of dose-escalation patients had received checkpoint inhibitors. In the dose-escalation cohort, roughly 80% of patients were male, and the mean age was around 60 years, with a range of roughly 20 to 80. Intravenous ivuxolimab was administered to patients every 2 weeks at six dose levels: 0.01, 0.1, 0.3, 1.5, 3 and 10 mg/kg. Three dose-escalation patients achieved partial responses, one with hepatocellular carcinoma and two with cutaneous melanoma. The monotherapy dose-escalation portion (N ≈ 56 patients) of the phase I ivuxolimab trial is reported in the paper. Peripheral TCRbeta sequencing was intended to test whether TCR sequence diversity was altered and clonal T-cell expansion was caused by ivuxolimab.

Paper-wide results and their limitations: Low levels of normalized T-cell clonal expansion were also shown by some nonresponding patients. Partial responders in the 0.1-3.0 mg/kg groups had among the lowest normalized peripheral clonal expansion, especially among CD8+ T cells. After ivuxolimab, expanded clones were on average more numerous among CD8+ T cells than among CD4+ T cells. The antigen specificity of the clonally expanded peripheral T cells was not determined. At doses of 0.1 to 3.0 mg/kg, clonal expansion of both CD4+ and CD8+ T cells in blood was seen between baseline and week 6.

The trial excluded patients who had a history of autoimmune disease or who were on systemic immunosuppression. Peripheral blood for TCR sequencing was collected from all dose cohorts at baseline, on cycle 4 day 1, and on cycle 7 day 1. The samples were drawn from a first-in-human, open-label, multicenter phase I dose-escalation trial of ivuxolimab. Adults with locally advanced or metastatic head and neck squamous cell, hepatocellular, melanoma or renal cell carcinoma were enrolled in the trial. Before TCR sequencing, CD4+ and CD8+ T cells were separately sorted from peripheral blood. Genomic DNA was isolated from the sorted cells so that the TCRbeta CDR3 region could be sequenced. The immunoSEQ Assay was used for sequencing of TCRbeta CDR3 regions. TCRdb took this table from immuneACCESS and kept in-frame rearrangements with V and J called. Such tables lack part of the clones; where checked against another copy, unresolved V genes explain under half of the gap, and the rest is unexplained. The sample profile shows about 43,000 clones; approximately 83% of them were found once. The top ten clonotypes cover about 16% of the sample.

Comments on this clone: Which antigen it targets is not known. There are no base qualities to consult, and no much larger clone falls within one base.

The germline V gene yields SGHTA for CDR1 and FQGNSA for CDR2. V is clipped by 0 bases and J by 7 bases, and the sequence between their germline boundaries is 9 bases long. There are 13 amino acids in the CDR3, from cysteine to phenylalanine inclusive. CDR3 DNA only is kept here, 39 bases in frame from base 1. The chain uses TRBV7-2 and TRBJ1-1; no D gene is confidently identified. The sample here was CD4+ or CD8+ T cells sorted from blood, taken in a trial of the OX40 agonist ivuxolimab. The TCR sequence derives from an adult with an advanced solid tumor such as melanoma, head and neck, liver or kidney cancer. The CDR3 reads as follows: CASSLADGVEAFF. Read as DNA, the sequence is TGTGCCAGCAGCTTAGCGGACGGGGTTGAAGCTTTCTTT.